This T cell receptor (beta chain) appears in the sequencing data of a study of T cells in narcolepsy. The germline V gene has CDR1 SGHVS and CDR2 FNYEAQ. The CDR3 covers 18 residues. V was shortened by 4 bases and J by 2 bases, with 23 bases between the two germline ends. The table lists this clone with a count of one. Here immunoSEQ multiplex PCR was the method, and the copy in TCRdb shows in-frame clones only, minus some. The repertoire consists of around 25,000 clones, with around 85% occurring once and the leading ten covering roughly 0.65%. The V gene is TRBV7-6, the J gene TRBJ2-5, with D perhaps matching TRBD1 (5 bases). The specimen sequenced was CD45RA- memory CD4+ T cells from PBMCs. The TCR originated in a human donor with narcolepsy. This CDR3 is CASSSTPPGQGGQETQYF. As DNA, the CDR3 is TGTGCCAGCAGCTCCACCCCCCCCGGGCAGGGCGGACAAGAGACCCAGTACTTC.